What follows is one T cell receptor beta chain and its context. What it binds is not known. RNA transcripts gave rise to amplified TCR beta CDR3 regions. When the TCR CDR3 underwent first-round RT-PCR, the HTBI primer set was used. Using its own MiXCR run on the multiplex PCR reads, TCRdb lists one record per CDR3 protein. The sample comprises around 270,000 distinct CDR3 sequences, 15% to 20% of which are singletons, and roughly 39% rests with the top ten. With 8 bases removed from V and 5 bases from J, the gap between germline ends came to 9 bases. Germline CDR1 reads MGHRA; CDR2 reads YSYEKL. CDR3 length: 11 residues. Used for diagnoses were clinical symptoms, serum thyroxine and TRAb, thyroid ultrasound and orbital computed tomography. The source of the PBMCs was less than 12 ml of fresh peripheral blood. The data originate from a study of T cells in Graves' hyperthyroidism and ophthalmopathy. Study background: Staff took peripheral blood when the initial diagnosis was made, before any treatment began. Broader study findings: Blood samples included most of the expanded thyroid clonotypes exceeding 0.001.

This TCR was recovered from a man between 50 and 59 years old with Graves' ophthalmopathy. The sequencing input was blood. The J gene is TRBJ1-1, the V gene TRBV4-1; no clear D. This chain's CDR3 is CASRGITEAFF. The CDR3 DNA reads TGCGCCAGCCGAGGTATAACTGAAGCTTTCTTT.